This section outlines one TCR beta chain sequence together with its context. Antigen unknown. The sample comes from a study of T cell responses to AZD1222 COVID-19 vaccine. Study context: Researchers grouped second doses given at about 4 or about 12 weeks into one pool. Study-wide results and limits: Repertoires were collected only later (after the peak T cell response had occurred). Clonal diversity was possibly underestimated; the donors were predominantly white British and more often female. Targets within unmutated variant regions were reportedly found for nearly half of spike-specific TCRs.

V lost 7 bases, J lost 5 bases, and 17 bases lay in between. Germline loops: CDR1 MDHEN, CDR2 SYDVKM. CDR3 length: 15 amino acids. Data came from immunoSEQ multiplex PCR; TCRdb stores just in-frame clones and leaves some out. The sample yields about 95,000 clones, less than 90% seen once. J is TRBJ1-4 and V is TRBV28; tentative D call: TRBD1 (5 bases). Sequences were derived from peripheral blood, sampled on day 0 of AZD1222 vaccination. The receptor was derived from an adult in good health. CDR3 nucleotide sequence: TGTGCCAGCACTGGGGCGCCGCCTTTGAATGAAAAACTGTTTTTT. Protein: CASTGAPPLNEKLFF. Using reference TRBV28 and TRBJ1-4 for the parts outside the CDR3, the full variable domain is DVKVTQSSRYLVKRTGEKVFLECVQDMDHENMFWYRQDPGLGLRLIYFSYDVKMKEKGDIPEGYSVSREKKERFSLILESASTNQTSMYLCASTGAPPLNEKLFFGSGTQLSVL.